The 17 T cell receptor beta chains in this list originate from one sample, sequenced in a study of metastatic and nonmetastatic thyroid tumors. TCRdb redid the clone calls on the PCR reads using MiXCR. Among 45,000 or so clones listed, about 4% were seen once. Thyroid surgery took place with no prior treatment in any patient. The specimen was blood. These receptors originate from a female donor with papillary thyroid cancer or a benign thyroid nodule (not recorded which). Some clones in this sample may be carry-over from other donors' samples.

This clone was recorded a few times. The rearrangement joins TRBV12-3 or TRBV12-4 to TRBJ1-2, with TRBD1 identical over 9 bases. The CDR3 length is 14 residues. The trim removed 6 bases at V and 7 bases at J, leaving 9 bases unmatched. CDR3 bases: TGTGCCAGCAGAGAGAGGGACAGGGCTCGTGGCTACACCTTC. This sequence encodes CASRERDRARGYTF.

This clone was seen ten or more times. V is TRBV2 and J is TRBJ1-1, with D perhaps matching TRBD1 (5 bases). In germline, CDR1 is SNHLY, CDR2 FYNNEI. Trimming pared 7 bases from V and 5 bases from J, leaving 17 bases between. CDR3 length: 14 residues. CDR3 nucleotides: TGTGCCAGCACGCCGACAGCCTGGGGGACTGAAGCTTTCTTT. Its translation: CASTPTAWGTEAFF.

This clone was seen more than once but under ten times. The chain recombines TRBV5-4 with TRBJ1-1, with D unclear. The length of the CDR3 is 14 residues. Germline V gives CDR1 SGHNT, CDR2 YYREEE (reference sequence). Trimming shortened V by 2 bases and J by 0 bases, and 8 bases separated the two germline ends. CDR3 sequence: CASSFWLMNTEAFF. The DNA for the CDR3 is TGTGCCAGCAGCTTTTGGCTCATGAACACTGAAGCTTTCTTT. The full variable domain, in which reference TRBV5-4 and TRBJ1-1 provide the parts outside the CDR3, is ETGVTQSPTHLIKTRGQQVTLRCSSQSGHNTVSWYQQALGQGPQFIFQYYREEENGRGNFPPRFSGLQFPNYSSELNVNALELDDSALYLCASSFWLMNTEAFFGQGTRLTVV.

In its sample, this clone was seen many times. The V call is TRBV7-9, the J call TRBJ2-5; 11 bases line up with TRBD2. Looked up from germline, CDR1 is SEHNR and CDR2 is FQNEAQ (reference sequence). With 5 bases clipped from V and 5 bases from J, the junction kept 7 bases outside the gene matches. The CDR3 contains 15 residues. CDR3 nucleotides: TGTGCCAGCAGCGTCATTAGCGGGAGGGGTGAGACCCAGTACTTC. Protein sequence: CASSVISGRGETQYF. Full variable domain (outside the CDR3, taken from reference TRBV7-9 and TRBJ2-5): DTGVSQNPRHKITKRGQNVTFRCDPISEHNRLYWYRQTLGQGPEFLTYFQNEAQLEKSRLLSDRFSAERPKGSFSTLEIQRTEQGDSAMYLCASSVISGRGETQYFGPGTRLLVL.

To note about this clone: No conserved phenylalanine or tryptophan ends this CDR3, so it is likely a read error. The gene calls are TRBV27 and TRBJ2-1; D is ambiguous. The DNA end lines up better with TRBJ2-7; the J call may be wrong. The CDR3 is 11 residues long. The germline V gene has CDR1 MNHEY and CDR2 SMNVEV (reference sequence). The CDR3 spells CASKAYNEQYL. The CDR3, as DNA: TGTGCCAGCAAGGCGTACAATGAGCAGTACTTA.

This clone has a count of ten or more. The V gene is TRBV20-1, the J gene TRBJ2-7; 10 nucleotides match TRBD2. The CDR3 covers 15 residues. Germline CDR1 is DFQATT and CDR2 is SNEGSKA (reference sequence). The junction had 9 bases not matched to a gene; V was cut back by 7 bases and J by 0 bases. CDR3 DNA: TGCAGTGAAAGAGAGGCTAGCGGGAGCTCCTACGAGCAGTACTTC. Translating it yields CSEREASGSSYEQYF.

CDR3 sequence reads: CASSLAPGEHNEQFF. The CDR3 DNA sequence: TGCGCCAGCAGCTTGGCACCTGGGGAACACAATGAGCAGTTCTTC. The rearrangement links TRBV5-1 to TRBJ2-1, with D hard to call. Germline V gene lookup returns CDR1 SGHRS and CDR2 YFSETQ. The ends were cut back, 0 bases at V and 5 bases at J, with 12 bases in the middle. This CDR3 is built from 15 residues. The full variable domain, its missing parts supplied by reference TRBV5-1 and TRBJ2-1, is KAGVTQTPRYLIKTRGQQVTLSCSPISGHRSVSWYQQTPGQGLQFLFEYFSETQRNKGNFPGRFSGRQFSNSRSEMNVSTLELGDSALYLCASSLAPGEHNEQFFGPGTRLTVL.

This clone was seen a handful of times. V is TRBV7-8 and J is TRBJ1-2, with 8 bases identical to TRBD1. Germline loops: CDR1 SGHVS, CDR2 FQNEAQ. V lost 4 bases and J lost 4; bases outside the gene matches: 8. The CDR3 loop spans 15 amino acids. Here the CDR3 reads CASSSDRVFSYGYTF. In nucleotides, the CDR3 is TGTGCCAGCAGCTCGGACAGGGTTTTTTCCTATGGCTACACCTTC. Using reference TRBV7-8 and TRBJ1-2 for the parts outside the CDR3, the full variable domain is GAGVSQSPRYKVAKRGQDVALRCDPISGHVSLFWYQQALGQGPEFLTYFQNEAQLDKSGLPSDRFFAERPEGSVSTLKIQRTQQEDSAVYLCASSSDRVFSYGYTFGSGTRLTVV.

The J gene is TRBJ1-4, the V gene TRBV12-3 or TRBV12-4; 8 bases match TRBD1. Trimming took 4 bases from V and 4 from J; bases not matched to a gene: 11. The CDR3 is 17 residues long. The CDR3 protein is CASSSYRGQGVNEKLFF. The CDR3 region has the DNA TGTGCCAGCAGTTCGTACCGCGGACAGGGCGTTAATGAAAAACTGTTTTTT.

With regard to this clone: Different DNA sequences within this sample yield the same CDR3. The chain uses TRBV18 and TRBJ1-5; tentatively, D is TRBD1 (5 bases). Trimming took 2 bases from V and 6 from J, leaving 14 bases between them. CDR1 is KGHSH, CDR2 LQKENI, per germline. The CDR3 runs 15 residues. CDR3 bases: TGTGCCAGCTCACCAGGAGGGACTTCGGGTCAGCCCCAGCATTTT. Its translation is CASSPGGTSGQPQHF.

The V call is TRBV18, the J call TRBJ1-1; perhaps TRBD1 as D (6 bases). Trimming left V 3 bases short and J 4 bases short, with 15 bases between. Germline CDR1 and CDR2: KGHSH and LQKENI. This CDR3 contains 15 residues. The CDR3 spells CASSPLGQTGTEAFF. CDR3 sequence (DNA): TGTGCCAGCTCACCCCTAGGACAGACCGGCACTGAAGCTTTCTTT.

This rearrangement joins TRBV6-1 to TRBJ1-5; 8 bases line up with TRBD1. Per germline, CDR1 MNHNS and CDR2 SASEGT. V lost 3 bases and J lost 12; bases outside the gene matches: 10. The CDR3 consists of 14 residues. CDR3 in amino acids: CASSEDRVDQNQHF. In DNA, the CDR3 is TGTGCCAGCAGTGAGGACAGGGTCGATCAGAACCAGCATTTT.

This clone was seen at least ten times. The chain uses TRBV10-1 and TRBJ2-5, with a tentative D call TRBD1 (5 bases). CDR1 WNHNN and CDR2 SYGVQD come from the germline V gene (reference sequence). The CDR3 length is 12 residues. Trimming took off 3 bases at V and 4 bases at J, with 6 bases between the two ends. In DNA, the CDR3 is TGCGCCAGCAGTGAAAGGGGAGAGACCCAGTACTTC. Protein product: CASSERGETQYF.

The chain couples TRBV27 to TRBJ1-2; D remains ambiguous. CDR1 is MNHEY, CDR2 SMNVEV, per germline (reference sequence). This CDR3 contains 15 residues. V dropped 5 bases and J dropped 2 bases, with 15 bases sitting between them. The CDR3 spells CASSTRLVSNYGYTF. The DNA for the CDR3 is TGTGCCAGCAGTACCCGACTGGTGTCGAACTATGGCTACACCTTC.

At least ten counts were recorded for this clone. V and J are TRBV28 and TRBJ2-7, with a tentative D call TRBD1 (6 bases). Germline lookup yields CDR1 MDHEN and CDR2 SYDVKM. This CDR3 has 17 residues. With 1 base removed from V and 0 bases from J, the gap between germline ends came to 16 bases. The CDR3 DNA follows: TGTGCCAGCAGTTTATTGAGGACAGCCCCCCTCTCCTACGAGCAGTACTTC. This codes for CASSLLRTAPLSYEQYF.

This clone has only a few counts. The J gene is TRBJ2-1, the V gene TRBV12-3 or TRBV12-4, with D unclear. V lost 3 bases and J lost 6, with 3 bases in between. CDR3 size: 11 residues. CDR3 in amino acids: CASSLANEQFF. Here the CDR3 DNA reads TGTGCCAGCAGTTTGGCCAATGAGCAGTTCTTC.

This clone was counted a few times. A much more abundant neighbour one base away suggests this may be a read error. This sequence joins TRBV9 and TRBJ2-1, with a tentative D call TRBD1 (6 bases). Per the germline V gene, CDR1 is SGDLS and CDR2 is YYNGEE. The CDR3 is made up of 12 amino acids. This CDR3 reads CASSHTGHEQLF. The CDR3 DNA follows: TGTGCCAGCAGCCACACGGGACATGAGCAGTTATTC.